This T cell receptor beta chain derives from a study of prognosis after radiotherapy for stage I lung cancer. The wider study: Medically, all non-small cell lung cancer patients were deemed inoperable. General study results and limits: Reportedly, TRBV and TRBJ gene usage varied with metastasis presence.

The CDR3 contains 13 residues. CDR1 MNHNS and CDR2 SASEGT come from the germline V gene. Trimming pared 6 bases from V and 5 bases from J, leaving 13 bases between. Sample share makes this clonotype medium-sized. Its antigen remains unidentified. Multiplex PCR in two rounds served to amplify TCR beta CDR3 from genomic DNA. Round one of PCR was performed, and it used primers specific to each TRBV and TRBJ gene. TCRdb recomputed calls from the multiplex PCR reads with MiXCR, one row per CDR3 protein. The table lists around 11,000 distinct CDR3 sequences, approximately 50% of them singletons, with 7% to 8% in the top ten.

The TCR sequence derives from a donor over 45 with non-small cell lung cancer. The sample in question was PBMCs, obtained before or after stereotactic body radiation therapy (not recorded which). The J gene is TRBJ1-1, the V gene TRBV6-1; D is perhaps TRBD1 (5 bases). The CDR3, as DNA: TGTGCCAGCAGCCGGCAGGGAGGGACTGAAGCTTTCTTT. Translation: CASSRQGGTEAFF.